This note documents a single T cell receptor (beta chain) sequence. Its target is not known. The CDR3 contains 15 residues. Between the trimmed V and J ends, which lost 4 bases and 0 bases, there was a span of 12 bases. Germline V lookup: CDR1 SEHNR, CDR2 FQNEAQ (reference sequence). Each cDNA held unique molecular identifiers, and template switching gave it a universal primer site. TCRdb passed the 5' RACE reads through MiXCR, listing each CDR3 protein once. The table records approximately 890,000 distinct CDR3 sequences, about 12% of them present only once. These data originate in a study of identical twins. Regarding the study as a whole: With beta out-of-frame sequences, excess sharing by twins was weaker. High-abundance cord blood beta clonotypes had fewer insertions; memory repertoires showed none. An excess of low generation probability was shown by twin-shared out-of-frame alpha sequences.

In addition, the sample was reused for a study of yellow fever vaccine responses in identical twins.

This receptor was obtained from a woman in her late teens or twenties in good health. The sequencing input was PBMCs. The chain recombines TRBV7-9 with TRBJ1-2; D is undetermined. The CDR3 nucleotides read TGTGCCAGCAGCTCCGTTTGGGAAGCTAACTATGGCTACACCTTC. It yields the protein CASSSVWEANYGYTF.